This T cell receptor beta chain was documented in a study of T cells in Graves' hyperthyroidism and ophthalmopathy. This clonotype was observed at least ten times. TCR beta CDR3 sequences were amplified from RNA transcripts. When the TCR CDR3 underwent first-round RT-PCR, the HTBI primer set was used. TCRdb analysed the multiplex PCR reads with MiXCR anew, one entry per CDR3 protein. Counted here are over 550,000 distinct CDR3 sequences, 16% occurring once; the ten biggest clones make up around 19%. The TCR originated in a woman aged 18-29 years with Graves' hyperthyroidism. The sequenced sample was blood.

As DNA, the CDR3 is TGCAGTGCCCCCTTCTCCAGCGGGAGTTGGAATGAGCAGTTCTTC. As protein: CSAPFSSGSWNEQFF. V gene TRBV20-1 combines with J gene TRBJ2-1, with 8 bases fitting TRBD2. The CDR3 is 15 amino acids. The germline V gene has CDR1 DFQATT and CDR2 SNEGSKA (reference sequence). J was trimmed by 7 bases and V by 6 bases; bases with no gene match: 14.